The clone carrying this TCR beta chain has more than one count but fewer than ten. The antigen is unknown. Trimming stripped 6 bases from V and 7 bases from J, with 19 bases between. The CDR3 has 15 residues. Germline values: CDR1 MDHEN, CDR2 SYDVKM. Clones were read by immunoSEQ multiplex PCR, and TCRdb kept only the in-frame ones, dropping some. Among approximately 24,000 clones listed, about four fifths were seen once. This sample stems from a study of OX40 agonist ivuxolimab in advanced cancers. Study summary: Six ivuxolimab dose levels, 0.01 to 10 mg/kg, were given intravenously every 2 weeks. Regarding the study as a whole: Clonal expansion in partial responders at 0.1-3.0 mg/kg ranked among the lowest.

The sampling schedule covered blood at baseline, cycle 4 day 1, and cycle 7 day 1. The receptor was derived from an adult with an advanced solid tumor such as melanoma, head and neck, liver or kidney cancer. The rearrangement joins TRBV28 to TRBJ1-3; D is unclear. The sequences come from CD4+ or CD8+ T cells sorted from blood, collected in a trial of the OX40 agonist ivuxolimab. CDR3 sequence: CASSSINFESNTIYF. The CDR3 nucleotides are TGTGCCAGCAGCTCCATAAATTTCGAGTCGAACACCATATATTTT.